Following are 29 T cell receptor beta chains from one sample sequenced in a study of regulatory T cells in long-lasting Graves disease. Time point indicated: newly diagnosed GD, antithyroid drugs for less than 3 months. PBMC RNA served as the TCR library source. Sequencing libraries for TCR beta were prepared with iRepertoire HTBI primers and Arm-PCR of CDR3 regions. TCRdb reanalysed the multiplex PCR reads using MiXCR and keeps one entry per CDR3 protein. In the table there are 530,000 or so distinct CDR3 sequences, 15% to 20% of which are singletons. This same sample was also taken into another study, of T cells in Graves' hyperthyroidism and ophthalmopathy.

The sequencing here drew on peripheral blood mononuclear cells (PBMCs), taken at new diagnosis, from a patient treated with antithyroid drugs. These receptors all stem from a man between 18 and 29 years old with Graves disease.

This clonotype has at least ten counts. The chain carries TRBV6-1 and TRBJ2-7; D remains unclear. CDR3 length: 14 residues. The V gene lost 4 bases and the J gene lost 0 bases, with 10 bases spanning the gap. Germline loops: CDR1 MNHNS, CDR2 SASEGT. In DNA form, the CDR3 reads TGTGCCAGCAGTGGATGGGTGAGCTCCTACGAGCAGTACTTC. It is translated as CASSGWVSSYEQYF.

This chain uses TRBV7-3 with TRBJ2-1; no definite D call. Germline V gene data show CDR1 as SGHTA and CDR2 as FQGTGA. With 0 bases removed from V and 7 bases from J, the gap between germline ends came to 7 bases. This CDR3 is 13 amino acids long. CDR3 protein: CASSLTGTNEQFF. Written as DNA, the CDR3 is TGTGCCAGCAGCTTAACGGGAACGAATGAGCAGTTCTTC.

This clonotype was found a few times. The chain employs TRBV11-2 and TRBJ2-2; a weak D match, TRBD1 (5 bases). Germline CDR1 is SGHAT and CDR2 is FQNNGV. V was shortened by 5 bases and J by 7 bases, with 20 bases between the two germline ends. This CDR3 region has 16 residues. In nucleotides, the CDR3 is TGTGCCAGCAGCCCTAAGGGGTGGGGTACTGGCGGGGAGCTGTTTTTT. Protein product: CASSPKGWGTGGELFF.

J is TRBJ2-7 and V is TRBV3-1; TRBD2 is a possible D gene (6 bases). The CDR3 sequence is 15 residues long. V was cut by 5 bases and J by 5 bases, with 19 bases left in between. In germline, CDR1 is LGHDT, CDR2 YNNKEL (reference sequence). The CDR3 bases are TGTGCCAGCAGCGCGGGACTGAGAAGTATCAACGAGCAGTACTTC. Protein: CASSAGLRSINEQYF.

For this clonotype: At one boundary the junction diverges from the germline segment, which might be a read error. The rearrangement uses TRBV13 and TRBJ2-1; TRBD2 agrees at 13 bases. Germline CDR1 and CDR2: PRHDT and FYEKMQ (reference sequence). This CDR3 region has 16 residues. CDR3 protein: CASSSRTSGSHVKQLF. The CDR3 coding sequence is TGTGCCAGCAGCTCACGGACTAGCGGGAGTCATGTTAAGCAGCTCTTC.

Ten or more counts support this clonotype. The rearrangement uses TRBV12-3 or TRBV12-4 and TRBJ2-1, with TRBD2 as a possible D gene (6 bases). The CDR3 spans 17 residues. Between the trimmed V and J ends, which lost 4 bases and 7 bases, there was a span of 23 bases. The CDR3 region is CASSSERKGLKGNEQFF. The DNA of the CDR3 is TGTGCCAGCAGTTCCGAAAGGAAGGGACTGAAGGGGAATGAGCAGTTCTTC.

The sample holds a few counts of this clonotype. The chain joins TRBV24-1 to TRBJ2-1; tentatively, D is TRBD2 (6 bases). V was cut by 4 bases and J by 8 bases, with 14 bases left in between. Germline-derived CDR1 and CDR2 are KGHDR and SFDVKD. The CDR3 length is 14 residues. CDR3 bases: TGTGCCACCAGTGACCGGACTACCCGCGATGAGCAGTTCTTC. Amino acids: CATSDRTTRDEQFF.

The V gene is TRBV10-1, the J gene TRBJ2-3, with D perhaps TRBD1 or TRBD2 (5 bases each). Germline-derived CDR1 and CDR2 are WNHNN and SYGVQD (reference sequence). This CDR3 is 16 amino acids long. The germline V and J ends were trimmed by 1 base and 1 base, with 12 bases remaining between them. The CDR3 loop reads CASSELGERGTDTQYF. For the CDR3, the DNA is TGCGCCAGCAGTGAGTTGGGGGAAAGGGGCACAGATACGCAGTATTTT.

The CDR3 is CASTFDGEQFF. In nucleotides, the CDR3 is TGTGCCAGCACCTTCGATGGTGAGCAGTTCTTC. The chain is built from TRBV13 and TRBJ2-1; D remains unclear. V gave up 7 bases and J gave up 9 bases, with 10 bases separating them. The CDR3 runs 11 residues. Germline CDR1 and CDR2: PRHDT and FYEKMQ (reference sequence).

This clonotype was picked up many times. The chain employs TRBV2 and TRBJ1-1; no definite D call. The CDR3 sequence is 14 residues long. Germline CDR1 and CDR2: SNHLY and FYNNEI. The V end lost 6 bases, the J end lost 1 base, and 12 bases lay between the germline ends. CDR3 residues: CASSIQLRNTEAFF. The CDR3 DNA reads as TGTGCCAGCAGCATCCAACTCCGGAACACTGAAGCTTTCTTT.

The sample holds many counts of this clonotype. The rearrangement joins TRBV29-1 to TRBJ1-1; D ambiguous. Trimming took 6 bases from V and 1 from J, leaving 12 bases between them. The CDR3 is made up of 13 amino acids. Germline CDR1 and CDR2: SQVTM and ANQGSEA. CDR3 sequence: CSVDDGWNTEAFF. In DNA form, the CDR3 reads TGCAGCGTAGATGACGGATGGAACACTGAAGCTTTCTTT.

Comment on this clonotype: One end of the junction varies from germline; a read error may be responsible. V is TRBV12-3 or TRBV12-4 and J is TRBJ2-2; 8 positions match TRBD2. CDR3 length: 16 amino acids. CDR3 DNA sequence: TGTGCCAGCAGTCGGGCCGGGACTAGTGATACCGGGGGGCTGTTTTTT. Translated: CASSRAGTSDTGGLFF.

This clonotype appeared many times. The V gene is TRBV28, the J gene TRBJ2-7; the D is unclear. The ends were cut back, 7 bases at V and 3 bases at J, with 13 bases in the middle. Germline V CDR1 and CDR2: MDHEN, SYDVKM. This CDR3 spans 13 amino acids. The CDR3: CASTSPAGYEQYF. The CDR3, as DNA: TGTGCCAGCACCAGCCCGGCAGGCTACGAGCAGTACTTC.

This clonotype was counted many times. The J gene is TRBJ1-2, the V gene TRBV7-2, with 8 nucleotides matching TRBD1. Unmatched junction bases numbered 7, after V lost 5 bases and J lost 8 bases. This CDR3 has 13 residues. Germline CDR1 reads SGHTA; CDR2 reads FQGNSA. CDR3: CASSINRGSGYTF. CDR3 in DNA: TGTGCCAGCAGCATAAACAGGGGGAGCGGCTACACCTTC.

This clonotype was recorded only once. The V call is TRBV19, the J call TRBJ2-1, with 7 nucleotides matching TRBD2. The CDR3 spans 14 residues. Per the germline V gene, CDR1 is LNHDA and CDR2 is SQIVND (reference sequence). V gave up 3 bases and J gave up 9 bases; unmatched junction bases: 8. CDR3 protein: CASSMGTMHGEQFF. CDR3 bases: TGTGCCAGTAGTATGGGGACTATGCATGGTGAGCAGTTCTTC.

This clonotype was seen ten or more times. The chain couples TRBV27 to TRBJ2-7; 10 bases map to TRBD1. Trimming cost V 5 bases and J 4 bases; bases outside gene matches: 5. The CDR3 is made up of 14 amino acids. CDR1 MNHEY and CDR2 SMNVEV come from the germline V gene (reference sequence). The CDR3 DNA reads as TGTGCCAGCAGTCCGACAGGGGGCAGATACGAGCAGTACTTC. Translated, it gives CASSPTGGRYEQYF.

A few counts support this clonotype. The V and J genes are TRBV3-1 and TRBJ2-2, with unresolved D. The CDR3 has 12 residues. V lost 3 bases and J lost 7, with 6 bases in between. The germline gives CDR1 LGHDT, CDR2 YNNKEL (reference sequence). The CDR3 DNA reads TGTGCCAGCAGCCAGCGCAGCGGGGAGCTGTTTTTT. Encoded protein: CASSQRSGELFF.

This clonotype was recorded many times. The chain links TRBV30 to TRBJ1-1; D gene uncertain. Germline V gene data show CDR1 as GTSNPN and CDR2 as SVGIG (reference sequence). CDR3 length equals 15 residues. The V gene lost 0 bases and the J gene lost 1 base, with 12 bases spanning the gap. In nucleotides, the CDR3 is TGTGCCTGGAGTGTTTACGGGGTGGAGAACACTGAAGCTTTCTTT. It is translated as CAWSVYGVENTEAFF.

This clonotype was seen ten or more times. The chain carries TRBV2 and TRBJ2-3; TRBD1 aligns across 12 bases. The germline V gene encodes CDR1 SNHLY and CDR2 FYNNEI. V gave up 8 bases and J gave up 4 bases; unmatched junction bases: 7. The CDR3 has 15 residues. The CDR3 DNA reads TGTGCCAGCTCCCGGGACAGGGGGCCGGCAGATACGCAGTATTTT. Translated, it gives CASSRDRGPADTQYF.

In its sample, this clonotype was seen many times. The chain links TRBV18 to TRBJ2-5; possible D gene TRBD1, 5 bases. The germline CDR1 and CDR2 sequences are KGHSH and LQKENI. This CDR3 region has 14 residues. The V and J ends lost 5 bases and 2 bases respectively, with 12 bases between them. The CDR3 region is CASSTNSGQETQYF. In DNA, the CDR3 is TGTGCCAGCTCAACCAACTCAGGGCAAGAGACCCAGTACTTC.

The chain employs TRBV13 and TRBJ1-1; the D gene is possibly TRBD1 (5 bases). The CDR3 sequence is 15 residues long. Trimming took off 1 base at V and 1 base at J, with 10 bases between the two ends. CDR1 PRHDT and CDR2 FYEKMQ come from the germline V gene (reference sequence). This CDR3 is CASSLVQGTNTEAFF. In DNA, the CDR3 is TGTGCCAGCAGCTTAGTTCAGGGTACGAACACTGAAGCTTTCTTT.

The sample holds a few counts of this clonotype. The rearrangement uses TRBV4-1 and TRBJ2-1, with 10 bases lining up with TRBD2. The germline gives CDR1 MGHRA, CDR2 YSYEKL. CDR3 length: 15 amino acids. With 2 bases clipped from V and 8 bases from J, the junction kept 6 bases outside the gene matches. The CDR3 DNA reads TGCGCCAGCAGCCAACCGGGACTAGCGACCTATGAGCAGTTCTTC. It specifies CASSQPGLATYEQFF.

In its sample, this clonotype was seen many times. The rearrangement uses TRBV6-2 or TRBV6-3 and TRBJ2-3; D call uncertain. CDR3 length: 13 amino acids. Germline CDR1 and CDR2: MNHEY and SVGEGT. Trimming took 8 bases from V and 2 from J, leaving 11 bases between them. CDR3 nucleotides: TGTGCCAGCCTGGGCACCTACACAGATACGCAGTATTTT. Its translation is CASLGTYTDTQYF.

The chain is built from TRBV5-1 and TRBJ2-2; tentatively, D is TRBD2 (5 bases). The CDR3 is 13 residues long. Trimming left V 3 bases short and J 6 bases short, with 9 bases between. CDR1 is SGHRS and CDR2 is YFSETQ in the germline V gene. CDR3 nucleotide sequence: TGCGCCAGCAGCTCTAGCTTCCCCGGGGAGCTGTTTTTT. This translates into CASSSSFPGELFF.

This clonotype was recorded only once. An end of the junction differs from the germline gene, which may be a read error. The chain is built from TRBV4-2 and TRBJ1-1, with D tentatively TRBD1 (6 bases). CDR3 length: 16 residues. Per the germline V gene, CDR1 is LGHNA and CDR2 is YNFKEQ. The CDR3 region is CASSQSLQGVNTEALF. CDR3 in DNA: TGTGCCAGCAGCCAAAGCTTACAGGGAGTGAACACTGAAGCTCTCTTT.

This clonotype was picked up a small number of times. A much larger clonotype is one base distant, so this may be a read error. V is TRBV20-1 and J is TRBJ2-2, with D uncertain. Germline CDR1 reads DFQATT; CDR2 reads SNEGSKA (reference sequence). The CDR3 has 13 amino acids. V shed 3 bases and J shed 1 base, with 6 bases lying between them. DNA for the CDR3: TGCAGTGCTAGCGAGGAGAACACCGGGGAGCTGTTTTTT. This translates into CSASEENTGELFF.

This clonotype has ten or more counts. The V call is TRBV12-5, the J call TRBJ1-1; D remains ambiguous. The CDR3 covers 12 residues. The germline CDR1 and CDR2 sequences are LGHNT and FRNRAP. Deletions cut 3 bases from V and 4 bases from J, with 6 bases between. DNA for the CDR3: TGTGCTAGTGGTTTCGAGGGCACTGAAGCTTTCTTT. Its protein product is CASGFEGTEAFF. The full variable domain, in which reference TRBV12-5 and TRBJ1-1 provide the parts outside the CDR3, is DARVTQTPRHKVTEMGQEVTMRCQPILGHNTVFWYRQTMMQGLELLAYFRNRAPLDDSGMPKDRFSAEMPDATLATLKIQPSEPRDSAVYFCASGFEGTEAFFGQGTRLTVV.

This clonotype was detected only a few times. The V and J genes are TRBV4-1 and TRBJ2-5; D call uncertain. Trimming stripped 4 bases from V and 4 bases from J, with 10 bases between. This CDR3 contains 13 residues. The germline CDR1 and CDR2 sequences are MGHRA and YSYEKL. In DNA, the CDR3 is TGCGCCAGCAGCCGTGGGCGGACAGAGACCCAGTACTTC. It specifies CASSRGRTETQYF.

The chain uses TRBV5-1 and TRBJ2-2, with D possibly called TRBD1 or TRBD2 (6 bases each). The CDR3 has 20 residues. V was trimmed by 4 bases and J by 4 bases, leaving 29 bases between them. Germline loops: CDR1 SGHRS, CDR2 YFSETQ. The CDR3 spells CASSPRGGPYTLQSTGELFF. In DNA, the CDR3 is TGCGCCAGCAGCCCAAGAGGGGGGCCCTACACCCTCCAAAGCACCGGGGAGCTGTTTTTT. Full variable domain (missing parts from reference TRBV5-1 and TRBJ2-2): KAGVTQTPRYLIKTRGQQVTLSCSPISGHRSVSWYQQTPGQGLQFLFEYFSETQRNKGNFPGRFSGRQFSNSRSEMNVSTLELGDSALYLCASSPRGGPYTLQSTGELFFGEGSRLTVL.